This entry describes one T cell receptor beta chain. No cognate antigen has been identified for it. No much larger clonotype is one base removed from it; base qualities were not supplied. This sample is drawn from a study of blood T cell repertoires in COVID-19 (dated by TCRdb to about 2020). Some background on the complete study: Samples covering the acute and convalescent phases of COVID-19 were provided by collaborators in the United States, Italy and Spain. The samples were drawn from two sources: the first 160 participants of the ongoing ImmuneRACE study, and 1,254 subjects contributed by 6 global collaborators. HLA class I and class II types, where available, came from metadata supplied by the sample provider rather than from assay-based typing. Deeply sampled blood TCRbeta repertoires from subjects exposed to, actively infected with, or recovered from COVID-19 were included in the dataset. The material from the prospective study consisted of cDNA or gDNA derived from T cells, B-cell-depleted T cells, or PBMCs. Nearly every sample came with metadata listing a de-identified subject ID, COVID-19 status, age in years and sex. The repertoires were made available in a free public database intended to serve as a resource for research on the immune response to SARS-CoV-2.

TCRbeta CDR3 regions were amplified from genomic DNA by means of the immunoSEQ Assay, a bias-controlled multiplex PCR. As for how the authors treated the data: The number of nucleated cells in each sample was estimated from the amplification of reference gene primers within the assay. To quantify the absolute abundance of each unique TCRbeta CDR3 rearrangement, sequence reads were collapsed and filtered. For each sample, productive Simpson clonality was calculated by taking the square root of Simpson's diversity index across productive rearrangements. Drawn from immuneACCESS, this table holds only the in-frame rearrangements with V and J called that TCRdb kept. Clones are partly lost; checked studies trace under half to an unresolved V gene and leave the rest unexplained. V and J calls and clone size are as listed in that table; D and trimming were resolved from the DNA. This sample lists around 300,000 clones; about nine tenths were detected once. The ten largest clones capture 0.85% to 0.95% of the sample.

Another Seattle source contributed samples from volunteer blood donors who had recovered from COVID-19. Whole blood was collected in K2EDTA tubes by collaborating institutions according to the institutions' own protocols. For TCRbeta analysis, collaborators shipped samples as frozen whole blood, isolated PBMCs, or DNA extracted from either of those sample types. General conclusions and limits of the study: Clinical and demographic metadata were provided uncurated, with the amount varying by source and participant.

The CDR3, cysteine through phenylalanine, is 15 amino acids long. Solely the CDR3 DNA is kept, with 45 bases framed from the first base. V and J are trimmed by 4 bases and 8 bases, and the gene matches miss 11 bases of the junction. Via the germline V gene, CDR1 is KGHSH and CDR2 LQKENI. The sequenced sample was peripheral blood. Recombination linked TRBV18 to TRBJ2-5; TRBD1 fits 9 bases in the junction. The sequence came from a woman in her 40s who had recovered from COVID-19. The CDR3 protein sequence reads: CASSLGQGEPGTQYF. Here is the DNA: TGTGCCAGCTCACTGGGACAGGGAGAGCCAGGCACCCAGTACTTC.